This T cell receptor beta chain was identified during a study of blood T cell repertoires in COVID-19 (TCRdb year 2020). As for the study more broadly: Samples covering the acute and convalescent phases of COVID-19 were provided by collaborators in the United States, Italy and Spain. The material from the prospective study consisted of cDNA or gDNA derived from T cells, B-cell-depleted T cells, or PBMCs. Subjects who had been exposed to COVID-19, were actively infected with it, or had recovered from it provided the deeply sampled blood TCRbeta repertoires that made up the dataset. The repertoires were made available in a free public database intended to serve as a resource for research on the immune response to SARS-CoV-2. Samples came from the ongoing ImmuneRACE study (first 160 participants) plus 1,254 subjects from 6 global collaborators. The sample metadata nearly always contained a de-identified subject ID, COVID-19 status, age in years and sex. Where available, HLA class I and class II types were taken from metadata supplied by the sample provider and were not determined by assay-based typing. The paper's findings and limits, for the study overall: The amount of clinical and demographic metadata varied by source and participant and was provided uncurated.

The CDR3 numbers 12 residues from cysteine through phenylalanine. Kept here is only the CDR3 DNA, which spans 36 bases and is read in frame from base 1. The V end loses 3 bases and the J end loses 7 bases, and a stretch of 9 bases separates them. Of note for this clone: The target of this receptor is not known. Base qualities are not at hand, and no much larger clone is one base apart.

Collaborating institutions collected whole blood in K2EDTA tubes following their own protocols. For TCRbeta analysis, collaborators shipped samples in one of three forms: frozen whole blood, isolated PBMCs, or DNA extracted from either of those sample types. TCRbeta CDR3 regions were amplified from genomic DNA by means of the immunoSEQ Assay, a bias-controlled multiplex PCR. As for how the authors treated the data: The number of nucleated cells in each sample was estimated from the amplification of reference gene primers within the assay. Sequence reads were collapsed and filtered to measure the absolute abundance of every unique TCRbeta CDR3 rearrangement. For each sample, productive Simpson clonality was calculated by taking the square root of Simpson's diversity index across productive rearrangements. Sourced from immuneACCESS, this table was stored by TCRdb with only in-frame sequences that have V and J called. A share of the clones is absent; for the studies checked, an unresolved V gene accounts for under half, and the remainder has no known explanation. V and J calls plus clone size are reproduced from that table; the DNA served to infer D and trimming. This sample holds more than 200,000 clones; 81% were observed only once. 6% to 9.5% of the sample belongs to the ten largest clones.

This receptor was identified in a woman over 75 with acute or convalescent COVID-19. The specimen sequenced was peripheral blood. The receptor chain draws on TRBV12-3 or TRBV12-4 and TRBJ1-1, with the D gene too uncertain to name. This receptor carries the CDR3 CASSFVGVEAFF. The DNA is as follows: TGTGCCAGCAGTTTCGTAGGAGTTGAAGCTTTCTTT.